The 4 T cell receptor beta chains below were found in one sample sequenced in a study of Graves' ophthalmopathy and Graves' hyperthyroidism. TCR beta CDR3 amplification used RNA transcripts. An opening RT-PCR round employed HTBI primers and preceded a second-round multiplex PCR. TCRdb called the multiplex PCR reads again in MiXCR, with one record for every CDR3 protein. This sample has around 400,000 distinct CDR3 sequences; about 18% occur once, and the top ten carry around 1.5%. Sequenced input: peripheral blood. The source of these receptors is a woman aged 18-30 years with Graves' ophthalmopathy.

The CDR3 DNA reads as TGTGCCACCAGTGACTTGACAGGTACGGCTTTCTTT. This codes for CATSDLTGTAFF. The chain combines TRBV24-1 with TRBJ1-1; possibly TRBD1 for D (6 bases). The CDR3 spans 12 residues. Germline V CDR1 and CDR2: KGHDR, SFDVKD. Trimming left V 4 bases short and J 11 bases short, with 13 bases between.

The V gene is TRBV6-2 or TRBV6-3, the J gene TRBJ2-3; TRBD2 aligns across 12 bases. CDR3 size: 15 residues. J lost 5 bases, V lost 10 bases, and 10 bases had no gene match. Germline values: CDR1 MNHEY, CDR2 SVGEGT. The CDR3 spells CATGLAGYQGDTQYF. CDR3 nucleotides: TGTGCCACCGGACTAGCGGGGTACCAAGGAGATACGCAGTATTTT.

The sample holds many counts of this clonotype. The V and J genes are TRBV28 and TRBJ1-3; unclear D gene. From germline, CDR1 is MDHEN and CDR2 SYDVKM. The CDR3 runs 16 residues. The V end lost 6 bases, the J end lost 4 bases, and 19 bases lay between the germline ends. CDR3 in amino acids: CASSTFGEGSGNTIYF. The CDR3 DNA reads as TGTGCCAGCAGCACCTTTGGAGAAGGGAGCGGAAACACCATATATTTT.

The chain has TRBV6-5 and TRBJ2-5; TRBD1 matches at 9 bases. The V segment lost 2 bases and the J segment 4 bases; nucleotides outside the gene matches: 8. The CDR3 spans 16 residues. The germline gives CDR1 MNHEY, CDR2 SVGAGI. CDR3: CASSYDGTGNSETQYF. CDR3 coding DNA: TGTGCCAGCAGTTACGACGGGACAGGGAATTCAGAGACCCAGTACTTC.